The rows below give T cell receptor beta chains drawn from one sample of a study of shared T cell receptors in the human thymus. Clones were read by immunoSEQ multiplex PCR, and TCRdb kept only the in-frame ones, dropping some. This sample has hundreds of thousands of clones; roughly 86% occur once, and the top ten carry roughly 0.0089%. The sample also formed part of further work on human thymus T cells.

The sequenced sample consisted of thymocytes. The receptor set was obtained from a boy in the first two years of life with a congenital heart defect. Both conserved end residues are part of each CDR3. A D gene is named only where the DNA matches it firmly. For some rows the clone size is stated as once, few or many, or as a class when expanded; others skip it.

j_call v_call d_call clone_size cdr3_aa cdr3_nt
TRBJ1-2 TRBV4-1 TRBD1 NA CASSRLQGGGYTF TGCGCCAGCAGCCGCTTACAGGGGGGTGGCTACACCTTC
TRBJ1-4 TRBV27 NA NA CASSSATAGTTPLLATNEKLFF TGTGCCAGCAGTTCTGCCACAGCTGGGACAACCCCTCTCCTTGCAACTAATGAAAAACTGTTTTTT
TRBJ1-2 TRBV19 TRBD1 NA CASRPLAGGHGYTF TGTGCCAGTAGACCCCTGGCAGGGGGACACGGCTACACCTTC
TRBJ2-1 TRBV7-2 NA once CASIPLGLSYNEQFF TGTGCCAGCATCCCTTTGGGGCTCTCCTACAATGAGCAGTTCTTC
TRBJ1-3 TRBV4-1 NA NA CASGGVRGPGNTIYF TGCGCCAGCGGGGGTGTCAGGGGCCCGGGAAACACCATATATTTT
TRBJ2-3 TRBV6-5 NA NA CASSSLQGGGTDTQYF TGTGCCAGCAGTTCACTACAGGGTGGGGGCACAGATACGCAGTATTTT
TRBJ1-3 TRBV2 TRBD1 NA CASSGDSVYSGNTIYF TGTGCCAGCAGCGGGGACAGTGTTTATTCGGGAAACACCATATATTTT
TRBJ2-5 TRBV4-1 TRBD2 NA CASSQIAKGSSGGSSEETQYF TGCGCCAGCAGCCAAATAGCAAAGGGTAGTAGCGGGGGATCGTCCGAAGAGACCCAGTACTTC
TRBJ1-4 TRBV4-1 TRBD1 NA CASSRFGTGVGEKLFF TGCGCCAGCAGCCGCTTCGGGACAGGGGTGGGGGAAAAACTGTTTTTT
TRBJ1-1 TRBV27 NA NA CATKGDTEAFF TGTGCCACCAAAGGGGACACTGAAGCTTTCTTT
TRBJ2-1 TRBV4-3 NA NA CASSQETTVDEQFF TGCGCCAGCAGCCAAGAAACGACTGTAGATGAGCAGTTCTTC
TRBJ1-2 TRBV4-3 TRBD1 NA CASSHHSPGQGAPGSAYGYTF TGCGCCAGCAGCCACCACTCTCCGGGACAGGGGGCTCCCGGGTCGGCGTATGGCTACACCTTC
TRBJ1-3 TRBV11-2 NA NA CASSPGNTIYF TGTGCCAGCAGCCCGGGGAACACCATATATTTT
TRBJ1-2 TRBV6-1 NA NA CASSEDLYRGAIYGYTF TGTGCCAGCAGTGAAGATCTCTACCGGGGGGCTATCTATGGCTACACCTTC
TRBJ1-1 TRBV7-9 NA NA CASSSPGPQKRGTNTEAFF TGTGCCAGCAGCTCACCGGGACCTCAAAAGCGGGGGACGAACACTGAAGCTTTCTTT
TRBJ1-5 TRBV19 TRBD1 NA CASSMVSQGANQPQHF TGTGCCAGTAGTATGGTCTCGCAGGGGGCAAATCAGCCCCAGCATTTT
TRBJ1-6 TRBV14 NA NA CASSQGGDVNSPLHF TGTGCCAGCAGCCAAGGGGGGGACGTCAATTCCCCCCTCCACTTT
TRBJ2-7 TRBV5-4 TRBD1 NA CASSYSGQGVYEQYF TGTGCCAGCAGCTACTCGGGACAGGGGGTCTACGAGCAGTACTTC
TRBJ2-1 TRBV4-2 TRBD2 NA CASSQDLQGGSGGSEQFF TGTGCCAGCAGCCAAGATCTCCAGGGGGGTAGCGGGGGTTCTGAGCAGTTCTTC
TRBJ2-7 TRBV28 TRBD1 NA CASSSGTGAPYEQYF TGTGCCAGCAGTTCCGGGACAGGGGCCCCCTACGAGCAGTACTTC
TRBJ1-2 TRBV27 NA NA CASSPGTLSKRGQDGYTF TGTGCCAGCAGTCCCGGGACTCTGAGCAAGAGGGGTCAAGATGGCTACACCTTC
TRBJ1-4 TRBV7-2 NA NA CASSYQGNNEKLFF TGTGCCAGCAGCTACCAGGGAAATAATGAAAAACTGTTTTTT
TRBJ2-1 TRBV4-3 NA NA CASSQKISRAGWHEQFF TGCGCCAGCAGCCAAAAGATCTCCCGGGCAGGGTGGCATGAGCAGTTCTTC
TRBJ1-2 TRBV28 NA NA CASSCARCYGYTF TGTGCCAGCAGTTGTGCGAGATGCTATGGCTACACCTTC
TRBJ2-1 TRBV5-1 TRBD2 NA CASSLISGRGYNEQFF TGCGCCAGCAGCTTGATTAGCGGGAGAGGGTACAATGAGCAGTTCTTC
TRBJ2-1 TRBV18 NA NA CASSRGHSYSYNEQFF TGTGCCAGCTCACGGGGGCACTCCTACTCCTACAATGAGCAGTTCTTC
TRBJ2-1 TRBV7-6 TRBD2 NA CASSLMGLAASNWSRNEQFF TGTGCCAGCAGCTTAATGGGACTAGCGGCCTCGAATTGGTCGAGGAATGAGCAGTTCTTC
TRBJ2-4 TRBV5-1 TRBD1 NA CASSPQGQGRNIQYF TGCGCCAGCAGCCCACAAGGACAGGGACGGAACATTCAGTACTTC
TRBJ2-7 TRBV14 NA NA CASSQARDYEQYF TGTGCCAGCAGCCAAGCTCGAGACTACGAGCAGTACTTC
TRBJ2-3 TRBV2 TRBD2 few CASSSGLAGGPLTVDTQYF TGTGCCAGCAGTTCGGGACTAGCGGGAGGGCCGTTAACAGTGGATACGCAGTATTTT
TRBJ1-6 TRBV4-1 TRBD1 NA CASSQEFGRGPGALHF TGCGCCAGCAGCCAAGAATTTGGCAGGGGGCCTGGGGCCCTCCACTTT
TRBJ1-2 TRBV9 NA NA CASSVRVHYGYTF TGTGCCAGCAGCGTACGGGTCCACTATGGCTACACCTTC
TRBJ1-1 TRBV5-1 NA NA CASSLEGRREAFF TGCGCCAGCAGCTTGGAGGGGCGTCGCGAAGCTTTCTTT
TRBJ2-7 TRBV13 NA NA CASSLGLFTESSYEQYF TGTGCCAGCAGCTTAGGCCTCTTTACAGAGAGCTCCTACGAGCAGTACTTC
TRBJ2-3 TRBV5-6 NA once CASSLSETDRDTQYF TGTGCCAGCAGCCTGTCCGAGACAGATAGAGATACGCAGTATTTT
TRBJ2-1 TRBV5-4 NA NA CASSPPDTYNEQFF TGTGCCAGCAGCCCCCCCGACACTTACAATGAGCAGTTCTTC
TRBJ2-3 TRBV28 TRBD1 NA CASNTTVDRAPDTQYF TGTGCCAGCAACACCACGGTAGACAGGGCCCCAGATACGCAGTATTTT
TRBJ1-1 TRBV5-4 NA NA CASSQGRNTEAFF TGTGCCAGCAGCCAGGGCAGGAACACTGAAGCTTTCTTT
TRBJ2-1 TRBV29-1 TRBD2 NA CSTLGLAGSEQFF TGCAGCACTTTAGGACTAGCGGGAAGTGAGCAGTTCTTC
TRBJ2-1 TRBV5-1 TRBD2 NA CASSSETSGRPPQTYNEQFF TGCGCCAGCAGCTCTGAAACTAGCGGGAGGCCCCCCCAAACCTACAATGAGCAGTTCTTC
TRBJ2-7 TRBV28 TRBD1 NA CASSLYPRQGIYEQYF TGTGCCAGCAGTTTATACCCCCGACAGGGGATCTACGAGCAGTACTTC
TRBJ2-1 TRBV4-1 NA once CASSQVPGSYNEQFF TGCGCCAGCAGCCAAGTCCCGGGCTCCTACAATGAGCAGTTCTTC
TRBJ1-5 TRBV4-3 TRBD1 NA CASSQEDRGNQPQHF TGCGCCAGCAGCCAAGAAGACAGGGGCAATCAGCCCCAGCATTTT
TRBJ2-2 TRBV9 TRBD2 NA CASSVLAGDTGELFF TGTGCCAGCAGCGTTCTTGCGGGAGACACCGGGGAGCTGTTTTTT
TRBJ1-2 TRBV5-4 NA NA CASRPGYREINYGYTF TGTGCCAGCAGACCAGGGTACAGGGAGATTAACTATGGCTACACCTTC